Listed below are T cell receptor beta chains from one sample, sequenced in a study of cytomegalovirus exposure and HLA in healthy donors. Some clones are missing from TCRdb's copy, which holds only in-frame ones; the method was immunoSEQ multiplex PCR. The sample has roughly 70,000 clones; around 78% are singletons. The specimen was PBMCs. Receptor source: a man aged 50 or older in good health and CMV-seronegative. Both conserved end residues are part of each CDR3. D genes are given only for firm matches. Clone size is given for some rows only: seen once, a few or many times, or a class if the clone is expanded.

TRBJ2-5,TRBD2,few,TRBV27,TGTGCCAGCAGTTTATATCGGGGGGGAGGGGAGACCCAGTACTTC,CASSLYRGGGETQYF
TRBJ2-7,.,.,TRBV4-3,TGCGCCAGCAGCCAAGAAGGGGTAAACGAGCAGTACTTC,CASSQEGVNEQYF
TRBJ2-2,.,.,TRBV27,TGTGCCAGCAGGCGGGGGCAGAACACCGGGGAGCTGTTTTTT,CASRRGQNTGELFF
TRBJ2-2,TRBD1,.,TRBV4-2,TGTGCCAGCAGCCGATCGACAGGGTCGGCCACCGGGGAGCTGTTTTTT,CASSRSTGSATGELFF
TRBJ1-2,.,once,TRBV29-1,TGCAGCGTTGGAGGGCCGTATGGCTACACCTTC,CSVGGPYGYTF
TRBJ1-2,TRBD1,.,TRBV6-1,TGTGCCAGTAGCAAGGGACAGCCTTATGGCTACACCTTC,CASSKGQPYGYTF
TRBJ1-4,.,.,TRBV11-2,TGTGCCAGCCGGGACATAAATAATGAAAAACTGTTTTTT,CASRDINNEKLFF
TRBJ1-1,.,.,TRBV19,TGTGCCAGTAGTCAGGGTTGGACGGAGGGAACTGAAGCTTTCTTT,CASSQGWTEGTEAFF
TRBJ1-1,TRBD1,once,TRBV14,TGTGCCAGCAGCCAGGACGTGACAGGGAGGAACACTGAAGCTTTCTTT,CASSQDVTGRNTEAFF
TRBJ2-7,.,.,TRBV18,TGTGCCAGCTCACTCTATGACAGCCACTACGAGCAGTACTTC,CASSLYDSHYEQYF
TRBJ1-5,TRBD1,.,TRBV18,TGTGCCAGCTCAGGGACAGGGGGTACCTCTGGCAATCAGCCCCAGCATTTT,CASSGTGGTSGNQPQHF
TRBJ1-4,.,.,TRBV28,TGTGCCAGCAGCTCTATACCTCTTAATGAAAAACTGTTTTTT,CASSSIPLNEKLFF
TRBJ2-5,.,.,TRBV14,TGTGCCAGCAGCCAAGTAAGGCAGGAAGAGACCCAGTACTTC,CASSQVRQEETQYF
TRBJ2-7,TRBD2,.,TRBV4-3,TGCGCCAGCAGCCAAGATCAGGCTAGCGGCCTCTACGAGCAGTACTTC,CASSQDQASGLYEQYF
TRBJ2-5,.,.,TRBV5-1,TGCGCCAGCAGCTTGGGCGGGATTGAAGAGACCCAGTACTTC,CASSLGGIEETQYF
TRBJ2-2,.,few,TRBV29-1,TGCAGCGTTGAACGGAACACCGGGGAGCTGTTTTTT,CSVERNTGELFF
TRBJ2-1,.,.,TRBV25-1,TGTGCCAGCAGTAATCCTGGGGGGAATGAGCAGTTCTTC,CASSNPGGNEQFF
TRBJ1-1,.,.,TRBV19,TGTGCCAGTACCATGGGCTGGCGGAACACTGAAGCTTTCTTT,CASTMGWRNTEAFF
TRBJ1-5,.,.,TRBV19,TGTGCCAGTATCACGACAGGAGATAGCAATCAGCCCCAGCATTTT,CASITTGDSNQPQHF
TRBJ1-3,TRBD1,.,TRBV30,TGTGCCTGGGGAGGAGACAGGGACTCTGGAAACACCATATATTTT,CAWGGDRDSGNTIYF
TRBJ2-7,TRBD2,.,TRBV11-2,TGTGCCAGCAGCTTAAAACCAATAGCGGGAGGGCAAATCCACTACGAGCAGTACTTC,CASSLKPIAGGQIHYEQYF
TRBJ2-7,.,.,TRBV5-1,TGCGCCAGCAGCTTCACCGGACAGTCCTACTACGAGCAGTACTTC,CASSFTGQSYYEQYF
TRBJ1-5,TRBD1,.,TRBV6-1,TGTGCCAGCTGTAGGGACAGGGGTTCCAATCAGCCCCAGCATTTT,CASCRDRGSNQPQHF
TRBJ2-1,.,.,TRBV5-1,TGCGCCAGCAGCTTGGAGGCAGGCAGGGGCAATGAGCAGTTCTTC,CASSLEAGRGNEQFF
TRBJ1-4,.,few,TRBV2,TGTGCCAGCTATGGAGGGACTGAAAAACTGTTTTTT,CASYGGTEKLFF
TRBJ1-1,.,.,TRBV7-8,TGTGCCAGCAGCTTAGGGGGCTTGTCTGAAGCTTTCTTT,CASSLGGLSEAFF
TRBJ2-3,TRBD1,.,TRBV7-3,TGTGCCAGCAAAGACAGGGATGAAGATACGCAGTATTTT,CASKDRDEDTQYF
TRBJ2-1,TRBD1,.,TRBV28,TGTGCCAGCAGTCCATCGTGGGACAGGGGCTCGCATGAGCAGTTCTTC,CASSPSWDRGSHEQFF
TRBJ1-1,TRBD1,medium-sized,TRBV4-3,TGCGCCAGCAGTTTTAACCGGGACAGCAACACTGAAGCTTTCTTT,CASSFNRDSNTEAFF